The 28 T cell receptor beta chains in this list originate from one sample, sequenced in a study of cytomegalovirus exposure and HLA in healthy donors. The primer mix had 60 Vbeta and 13 Jbeta primers. Produced via immunoSEQ multiplex PCR; TCRdb's table is partial and in-frame only. The table records some 140,000 clones, about four fifths of them present only once. Source material: PBMCs. The receptors were gathered from a man younger than 45 in good health and CMV-seropositive.

The chain combines TRBV5-4 with TRBJ2-7; 9 nucleotides line up with TRBD1. This CDR3 has 15 residues. Trimming removed 4 bases from V and 2 bases from J; junction bases left unmatched: 7. Looked up from germline, CDR1 is SGHNT and CDR2 is YYREEE (reference sequence). CDR3 region: CASSLPGQGPYEQYF. The CDR3 bases are TGTGCCAGCAGCCTGCCGGGACAGGGACCCTACGAGCAGTACTTC.

The sample holds a few counts of this clone. The chain recombines TRBV2 with TRBJ1-1; D gene ambiguous. Germline V gene lookup returns CDR1 SNHLY and CDR2 FYNNEI. Trimming removed 7 bases from V and 6 bases from J, with 9 bases in between. The CDR3 length is 11 residues. The DNA of the CDR3 is TGTGCCAGCATTCAACTATCTGAAGCTTTCTTT. As protein: CASIQLSEAFF.

V is TRBV6-5 and J is TRBJ2-7, with a possible D match to TRBD1 (5 bases). Germline-derived CDR1 and CDR2 are MNHEY and SVGAGI. The V and J ends lost 6 bases and 1 base respectively, with 13 bases between them. This CDR3 contains 14 residues. The CDR3 bases are TGTGCCAGCAGCCGTTCTGACAGTTCCTACGAGCAGTACTTC. Protein sequence: CASSRSDSSYEQYF.

The chain couples TRBV7-3 to TRBJ2-3, with a tentative D call TRBD2 (6 bases). V lost 5 bases to trimming and J lost 0 bases, with 15 bases between them. Germline lookup yields CDR1 SGHTA and CDR2 FQGTGA. The CDR3 extends over 16 amino acids. DNA of the CDR3: TGTGCCAGCAGCCAAGGGGTCGCGGGGAGCACAGATACGCAGTATTTT. Translated: CASSQGVAGSTDTQYF.

The rearrangement joins TRBV11-3 to TRBJ2-2, with 7 bases lining up with TRBD2. The V segment lost 5 bases and the J segment 5 bases; nucleotides outside the gene matches: 8. The CDR3 runs 15 residues. Per germline, CDR1 SGHNT and CDR2 YENEEA. Here the CDR3 reads CASSPRDSGTGELFF. For the CDR3, the DNA is TGTGCCAGCAGCCCAAGGGATAGCGGGACCGGGGAGCTGTTTTTT.

V usage is TRBV7-6 and J usage is TRBJ2-2; 14 nucleotides agree with TRBD2. Germline CDR1 is SGHVS and CDR2 is FNYEAQ. The CDR3 totals 17 residues. J lost 7 bases, V lost 4 bases, and 8 bases had no gene match. In DNA form, the CDR3 reads TGTGCCAGCAGCTGGACAGGGACTAGCGGGAGTATCGGGGAGCTGTTTTTT. Residues: CASSWTGTSGSIGELFF.

The chain has TRBV7-8 and TRBJ1-1; D might be TRBD1 (6 bases). Germline CDR1 and CDR2: SGHVS and FQNEAQ. V lost 3 bases and J lost 7, with 21 bases in between. The CDR3 sequence is 16 residues long. CDR3 nucleotide sequence: TGTGCCAGCAGCTTTCGCACGGACAGCGACCTTTATGAAGCTTTCTTT. Its translation: CASSFRTDSDLYEAFF. Full variable domain (remainder filled in from reference TRBV7-8 and TRBJ1-1): GAGVSQSPRYKVAKRGQDVALRCDPISGHVSLFWYQQALGQGPEFLTYFQNEAQLDKSGLPSDRFFAERPEGSVSTLKIQRTQQEDSAVYLCASSFRTDSDLYEAFFGQGTRLTVV.

This chain joins TRBV19 and TRBJ1-3; D not certain. CDR3 length: 17 amino acids. CDR1 is LNHDA, CDR2 SQIVND, per germline (reference sequence). Trimming took 4 bases from V and 2 from J, leaving 18 bases between them. CDR3 DNA: TGTGCCAGTAGTAGCCAAGAGGGATTGAAAGCTGGAAACACCATATATTTT. Its protein is CASSSQEGLKAGNTIYF.

The genes are TRBV6-5 and TRBJ1-6, with 9 bases that match TRBD1. The J segment lost 9 bases and the V segment lost 0 bases, leaving 3 bases of the junction unmatched. The V gene's germline CDR1 is MNHEY and CDR2 SVGAGI. The CDR3 spans 15 residues. The CDR3 spells CASSYSGQGSSPLHF. Here the CDR3 DNA reads TGTGCCAGCAGTTACTCGGGACAGGGCAGTTCACCCCTCCACTTT.

V and J are TRBV30 and TRBJ2-7; D possibly corresponds to TRBD2 (5 bases). V was trimmed by 0 bases and J by 12 bases, leaving 12 bases between them. Germline CDR1 reads GTSNPN; CDR2 reads SVGIG (reference sequence). This CDR3 region has 11 residues. CDR3 nucleotide sequence: TGTGCCTGGAGTGTAGGAAGAGAGGGGTACTTC. Protein product: CAWSVGREGYF. Using reference TRBV30 and TRBJ2-7 for the parts outside the CDR3, the full variable domain is SQTIHQWPATLVQPVGSPLSLECTVEGTSNPNLYWYRQAAGRGLQLLFYSVGIGQISSEVPQNLSASRPQDRQFILSSKKLLLSDSGFYLCAWSVGREGYFGPGTRLTVT.

This chain uses TRBV27 with TRBJ2-5, with 11 bases matching TRBD1. This CDR3 has 16 amino acids. The V segment lost 5 bases and the J segment 5 bases; nucleotides outside the gene matches: 10. Germline lookup yields CDR1 MNHEY and CDR2 SMNVEV (reference sequence). CDR3 sequence: CASSRSGTGGRETQYF. DNA of the CDR3: TGTGCCAGCAGTAGATCCGGGACAGGGGGTCGGGAGACCCAGTACTTC.

This clone came up a few times. The chain carries TRBV19 and TRBJ2-2, with D perhaps TRBD1 (6 bases). With 7 bases removed from V and 1 base from J, the gap between germline ends came to 16 bases. CDR1 and CDR2 (germline): LNHDA, SQIVND (reference sequence). This CDR3 spans 16 amino acids. CDR3 nucleotide sequence: TGTGCCAGTACCAAGAGTCTAGGGGGGAACACCGGGGAGCTGTTTTTT. Encoded protein: CASTKSLGGNTGELFF.

The rearrangement uses TRBV6-1 and TRBJ1-2; no reliable D call. Germline-derived CDR1 and CDR2 are MNHNS and SASEGT. The V end lost 6 bases, the J end lost 4 bases, and 12 bases lay between the germline ends. CDR3 length: 13 amino acids. CDR3 bases: TGTGCCAGCAGGAAGGAGGGTCTCTATGGCTACACCTTC. Translation gives CASRKEGLYGYTF.

This rearrangement joins TRBV25-1 to TRBJ2-5; TRBD2 is a possible D gene (6 bases). Germline loops: CDR1 MGHDK, CDR2 SYGVNS. The CDR3 totals 14 residues. V lost 6 bases to trimming and J lost 1 base, with 12 bases between them. In DNA form, the CDR3 reads TGTGCCAGCAGCTCTCTAGCGAGCCAAGAGACCCAGTACTTC. This codes for CASSSLASQETQYF.

The chain has TRBV5-1 and TRBJ2-6; D ambiguous. The germline V gene encodes CDR1 SGHRS and CDR2 YFSETQ. The CDR3 has 15 amino acids. V gave up 2 bases and J gave up 0 bases, with 6 bases separating them. CDR3 in DNA: TGCGCCAGCAGCTTAACAACCTCTGGGGCCAACGTCCTGACTTTC. Amino acid sequence: CASSLTTSGANVLTF. Supplemented by reference TRBV5-1 and TRBJ2-6, the full variable domain reads KAGVTQTPRYLIKTRGQQVTLSCSPISGHRSVSWYQQTPGQGLQFLFEYFSETQRNKGNFPGRFSGRQFSNSRSEMNVSTLELGDSALYLCASSLTTSGANVLTFGAGSRLTVL.

The V gene is TRBV11-2, the J gene TRBJ2-7; D unresolved. CDR3 length: 12 amino acids. From germline, CDR1 is SGHAT and CDR2 FQNNGV. V gave up 5 bases and J gave up 4 bases, with 9 bases separating them. The CDR3 loop is CASSRSQYEQYF. CDR3 nucleotide sequence: TGTGCCAGCAGCCGAAGTCAGTACGAGCAGTACTTC.

V gene TRBV5-1 combines with J gene TRBJ2-7; 8 positions agree with TRBD1. J lost 6 bases, V lost 4 bases, and 9 bases had no gene match. The CDR3 loop spans 14 amino acids. Germline CDR1 SGHRS, CDR2 YFSETQ. CDR3 nucleotide sequence: TGCGCCAGCAGCGGACTCCAGGGGGCCTGCGAGCAGTACTTC. Protein: CASSGLQGACEQYF.

The chain has TRBV29-1 and TRBJ1-5; maybe TRBD1 (5 bases). Trimming removed 4 bases at V and 4 bases at J, with 11 bases between. This CDR3 spans 13 amino acids. Germline V gene lookup returns CDR1 SQVTM and CDR2 ANQGSEA. CDR3 coding DNA: TGCAGCGTTGGTTACGGGGGTAATCAGCCCCAGCATTTT. Protein product: CSVGYGGNQPQHF.

The chain carries TRBV11-1 and TRBJ2-1; D remains unclear. Germline V gene data show CDR1 as SGHAT and CDR2 as FQDESV (reference sequence). This CDR3 region has 15 residues. Trimming left V 3 bases short and J 2 bases short, with 11 bases between. This chain's CDR3 is CASSLSVSTYNEQFF. CDR3 DNA sequence: TGTGCCAGCAGCTTGAGTGTTAGTACCTACAATGAGCAGTTCTTC.

This clone has a handful of counts. The genes are TRBV13 and TRBJ1-2; 7 positions match TRBD1. This CDR3 comprises 14 residues. Trimming removed 7 bases from V and 1 base from J; junction bases left unmatched: 6. CDR1 and CDR2 (germline): PRHDT, FYEKMQ (reference sequence). CDR3 DNA: TGTGCCAGCAAATCCGGGACAGTTAACTATGGCTACACCTTC. Translation gives CASKSGTVNYGYTF.

The rearrangement joins TRBV7-3 to TRBJ2-1, with D possibly TRBD2 on 6 matching bases. V was trimmed by 4 bases and J by 15 bases, leaving 22 bases between them. The CDR3 is 14 residues long. Germline CDR1 SGHTA, CDR2 FQGTGA. The CDR3 sequence is CASSSTLMAGRLFF. In nucleotides, the CDR3 is TGTGCCAGCAGCTCCACCCTGATGGCGGGACGATTGTTCTTC. Variable domain in full (rest from reference TRBV7-3 and TRBJ2-1): GAGVSQTPSNKVTEKGKYVELRCDPISGHTALYWYRQSLGQGPEFLIYFQGTGAADDSGLPNDRFFAVRPEGSVSTLKIQRTERGDSAVYLCASSSTLMAGRLFFGPGTRLTVL.

This clone was observed a handful of times. The rearrangement uses TRBV4-1 and TRBJ1-2; D unclear. V was cut by 0 bases and J by 6 bases, with 8 bases left in between. This CDR3 comprises 13 residues. The germline V gene encodes CDR1 MGHRA and CDR2 YSYEKL. The CDR3 spells CASSQDSVNGYTF. CDR3 DNA sequence: TGCGCCAGCAGCCAAGATTCGGTTAATGGCTACACCTTC.

This CDR3 reads CASSQTSSGGRGTDTQYF. The CDR3 coding sequence is TGTGCCAGCAGCCAAACTTCTAGCGGGGGCCGTGGAACAGATACGCAGTATTTT. The gene calls are TRBV4-2 and TRBJ2-3; 10 nucleotides agree with TRBD2. Germline V lookup: CDR1 LGHNA, CDR2 YNFKEQ. Germline trimming cut 2 bases from V and 3 bases from J; bases unmatched to any gene: 11. This CDR3 spans 18 amino acids.

The chain has TRBV7-2 and TRBJ2-1; TRBD1 matches 8 bases. Trimming removed 5 bases from V and 3 bases from J; junction bases left unmatched: 9. This CDR3 has 16 amino acids. Germline lookup yields CDR1 SGHTA and CDR2 FQGNSA. The CDR3 coding sequence is TGTGCCAGCAGCCACTGGACAGGGTTTAACTACAATGAGCAGTTCTTC. It specifies CASSHWTGFNYNEQFF. The full variable domain, with the rest looked up from reference TRBV7-2 and TRBJ2-1, is GAGVSQSPSNKVTEKGKDVELRCDPISGHTALYWYRQSLGQGLEFLIYFQGNSAPDKSGLPSDRFSAERTGGSVSTLTIQRTQQEDSAVYLCASSHWTGFNYNEQFFGPGTRLTVL.

The J gene is TRBJ2-3, the V gene TRBV27; D unresolved. This CDR3 has 13 amino acids. The V and J ends lost 5 bases and 4 bases respectively, with 10 bases between them. Germline V gives CDR1 MNHEY, CDR2 SMNVEV (reference sequence). The CDR3 is CASSPHSADTQYF. In DNA form, the CDR3 reads TGTGCCAGCAGTCCGCATTCAGCAGATACGCAGTATTTT.

This sequence joins TRBV5-4 and TRBJ2-3; unclear D gene. CDR1 and CDR2 from the germline V gene are SGHNT and YYREEE (reference sequence). The CDR3 sequence is 13 residues long. V lost 2 bases to trimming and J lost 1 base, with 5 bases between them. The CDR3 DNA is TGTGCCAGCAGCTTTTCGGGCACAGATACGCAGTATTTT. It is translated as CASSFSGTDTQYF.

The chain combines TRBV10-3 with TRBJ1-1; possibly TRBD1 for D (5 bases). Per germline, CDR1 ENHRY and CDR2 SYGVKD. The CDR3 runs 12 residues. The CDR3, as DNA: TGTGCTTCCCGACAGATGAACACTGAAGCTTTCTTT. Its translation: CASRQMNTEAFF.

The chain joins TRBV10-1 to TRBJ2-5; D is possibly TRBD2 (6 bases). Trimming removed 5 bases from V and 1 base from J, with 8 bases in between. Germline CDR1 is WNHNN and CDR2 is SYGVQD (reference sequence). The CDR3 covers 13 residues. The CDR3 DNA is TGCGCCAGCAGTTCCGGGAGCCAAGAGACCCAGTACTTC. This translates into CASSSGSQETQYF.